This TCR beta chain was found in a study of radiation and T cells in renal cell carcinoma. Here immunoSEQ multiplex PCR was the method, and the copy in TCRdb shows in-frame clones only, minus some. Here the sample spans 100,000 or so clones, approximately 86% being singletons. V lost 1 base, J lost 0 bases, and 6 bases lay in between. Germline assignment: CDR1 SGHTA and CDR2 FQGNSA. The CDR3 sequence is 14 residues long. Time point noted: baseline pretreatment blood. Indicated treatment: 15 Gy SBRT to primary tumor, nephrectomy 4 weeks later. Blood was sampled at baseline, 2 weeks and 4 weeks after SBRT.

Sequenced here: blood, sampled from a patient whose treatment included radiotherapy and nephrectomy. The chain uses TRBV7-2 and TRBJ2-5; D remains ambiguous. The sequence was obtained from a man between 50 and 59 years old with renal cell carcinoma. CDR3 coding DNA: TGTGCCAGCAGCTTAGGCACGTACCAAGAGACCCAGTACTTC. Its protein is CASSLGTYQETQYF.